This TCR beta chain appears in the sequencing data of a study of T cells in Graves' hyperthyroidism and ophthalmopathy. The CDR3 totals 13 residues. V gave up 6 bases and J gave up 6 bases; unmatched junction bases: 5. Germline V lookup: CDR1 WNHNN, CDR2 SYGVQD (reference sequence). There are a few counts of this clonotype. Among the patients, aged 18 to 65, hyperthyroidism was newly diagnosed and had lasted under 2 months. Amplification yielded TCR beta CDR3 regions, with RNA transcripts as the source. Researchers ran a first-round RT-PCR on the TCR CDR3 using the HTBI primer set. MiXCR was run by TCRdb on the multiplex PCR reads, yielding one entry per CDR3 protein. The profile shows roughly 740,000 distinct CDR3 sequences, about 17% of them singletons.

The sequence was obtained from a man between 18 and 35 years old with Graves' hyperthyroidism. Sequences were obtained from blood. This rearrangement joins TRBV10-1 to TRBJ1-1; 9 bases map to TRBD1. CDR3: CASSSGTGSEAFF. The CDR3 nucleotides read TGCGCCAGCAGCTCCGGGACAGGGTCTGAAGCTTTCTTT.